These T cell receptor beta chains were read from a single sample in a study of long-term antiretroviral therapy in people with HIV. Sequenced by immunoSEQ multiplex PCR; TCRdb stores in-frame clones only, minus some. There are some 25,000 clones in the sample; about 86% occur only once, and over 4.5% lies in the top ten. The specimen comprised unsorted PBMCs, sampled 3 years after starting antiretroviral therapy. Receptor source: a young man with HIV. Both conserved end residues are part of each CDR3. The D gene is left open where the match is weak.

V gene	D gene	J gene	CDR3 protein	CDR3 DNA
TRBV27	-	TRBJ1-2	CASRSATDYGYTF	TGTGCCAGCCGCTCAGCGACCGATTATGGCTACACCTTC
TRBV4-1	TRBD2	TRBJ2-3	CASSQQAGGPTDTQYF	TGCGCCAGCAGCCAGCAAGCGGGGGGGCCGACAGATACGCAGTATTTT
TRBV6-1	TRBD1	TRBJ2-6	CASSEVAGGAGANVLTF	TGTGCCAGCAGTGAAGTGGCAGGGGGCGCTGGGGCCAACGTCCTGACTTTC
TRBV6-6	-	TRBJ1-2	CASSYSSPRGGYGYTF	TGTGCCAGCAGTTACTCATCCCCCCGGGGTGGCTATGGCTACACCTTC
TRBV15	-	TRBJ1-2	CATSRAGAYGYTF	TGTGCCACCAGCAGAGCGGGGGCGTATGGCTACACCTTC
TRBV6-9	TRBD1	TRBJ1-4	CATPSRGQAVEKLFF	TGTGCCACTCCTTCACGGGGACAGGCGGTTGAAAAACTGTTTTTT
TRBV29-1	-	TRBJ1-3	CSVEKGGNTIYF	TGCAGCGTGGAAAAGGGTGGAAACACCATATATTTT
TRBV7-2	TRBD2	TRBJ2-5	CASSLIAGEIQGTQYF	TGTGCCAGCAGCTTAATAGCGGGGGAGATTCAAGGGACCCAGTACTTC
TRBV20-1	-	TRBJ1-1	CSARRNTEAFF	TGCAGTGCTAGGAGGAACACTGAAGCTTTCTTT
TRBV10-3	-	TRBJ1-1	CAIRRDRNFEAFF	TGTGCCATTCGCCGGGACCGTAACTTTGAAGCTTTCTTT
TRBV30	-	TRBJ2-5	CAWSRAAGQETQYF	TGTGCCTGGAGTAGGGCAGCTGGCCAAGAGACCCAGTACTTC
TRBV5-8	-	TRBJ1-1	CASRPPGTDVGEAFF	TGTGCCAGCAGACCACCCGGGACGGACGTGGGTGAAGCTTTCTTT
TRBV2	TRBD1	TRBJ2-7	CASSRQGDSYEQYF	TGTGCCAGCAGTAGACAGGGGGACTCCTACGAGCAGTACTTC
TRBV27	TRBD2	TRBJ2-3	CASSRQGLAGSDTQYF	TGTGCCAGCAGTCGCCAAGGACTAGCGGGCTCTGATACGCAGTATTTT
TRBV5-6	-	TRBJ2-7	CASSANGPQYF	TGTGCCAGCAGCGCCAACGGTCCGCAGTACTTC
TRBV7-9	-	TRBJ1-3	CASSPLVNTIYF	TGTGCCAGCAGCCCGCTAGTAAACACCATATATTTT
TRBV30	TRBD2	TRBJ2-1	CAWSLLAGAYNEQFF	TGTGCCTGGTCGTTACTAGCGGGGGCATACAATGAGCAGTTCTTC
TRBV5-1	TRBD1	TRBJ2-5	CASSPRQGALETQYF	TGCGCCAGCAGCCCGAGACAGGGGGCTTTAGAGACCCAGTACTTC